The 32 T cell receptor beta chains in this list originate from one sample, sequenced in a study of shared clonotypes between healthy human individuals. CD45RO-negative CD8 cells positively selected for CCR7 made up the naive population, which excluded terminally differentiated effector memory CD45RA+ cells. Here immunoSEQ multiplex PCR was the method, and the copy in TCRdb shows in-frame clones only, minus some. The sample lists almost 700,000 clones; 92% were seen once. The source material was naive CD8+ T cells sorted from blood. All receptors derive from a man between 25 and 39 years old in good health.

The genes are TRBV29-1 and TRBJ1-3, with a tentative D call TRBD1 (5 bases). CDR3 length: 13 amino acids. Germline CDR1 is SQVTM and CDR2 is ANQGSEA. Trimming cost V 5 bases and J 0 bases, with 8 bases left between them. The CDR3 loop reads CSVWGNSGNTIYF. The DNA of the CDR3 is TGCAGCGTTTGGGGGAACTCTGGAAACACCATATATTTT.

This clone appeared a single time. This CDR3 is CASLLGVNYGYTF. CDR3 nucleotide sequence: TGTGCCAGCTTATTAGGCGTTAACTATGGCTACACCTTC. The chain carries TRBV2 and TRBJ1-2; D not certain. The ends were cut back, 8 bases at V and 1 base at J, with 11 bases in the middle. Germline lookup yields CDR1 SNHLY and CDR2 FYNNEI. This CDR3 spans 13 amino acids.

This rearrangement joins TRBV7-9 to TRBJ2-7; D remains unclear. The length of the CDR3 is 11 residues. Trimming took off 4 bases at V and 5 bases at J, with 6 bases between the two ends. Germline CDR1 SEHNR, CDR2 FQNEAQ (reference sequence). In DNA form, the CDR3 reads TGTGCCAGCAGCTACGGTCACGAGCAGTACTTC. It specifies CASSYGHEQYF. Complete variable domain (other parts from reference TRBV7-9 and TRBJ2-7): DTGVSQNPRHKITKRGQNVTFRCDPISEHNRLYWYRQTLGQGPEFLTYFQNEAQLEKSRLLSDRFSAERPKGSFSTLEIQRTEQGDSAMYLCASSYGHEQYFGPGTRLTVT.

The J gene is TRBJ2-7, the V gene TRBV7-2; D uncertain. Germline CDR1 and CDR2: SGHTA and FQGNSA. V lost 2 bases and J lost 0, with 14 bases in between. CDR3 size: 16 residues. In DNA form, the CDR3 reads TGTGCCAGCAGCTTATTCGGGCTGACGAGCTCCTACGAGCAGTACTTC. This gives the protein CASSLFGLTSSYEQYF.

The rearrangement joins TRBV7-3 to TRBJ1-2, with 8 bases identical to TRBD1. The CDR3 runs 14 residues. Germline values: CDR1 SGHTA, CDR2 FQGTGA. The junction had 5 bases not matched to a gene; V was cut back by 5 bases and J by 3 bases. In DNA form, the CDR3 reads TGTGCCAGCAGCCTGACAGGGGACGACTATGGCTACACCTTC. Its translation is CASSLTGDDYGYTF.

The chain links TRBV10-2 to TRBJ2-5; possible D gene TRBD1, 5 bases. Germline V CDR1 and CDR2: WSHSY, SAAADI. The V gene lost 6 bases and the J gene lost 7 bases, with 12 bases spanning the gap. This CDR3 spans 12 amino acids. The CDR3, as DNA: TGCGCCAGCAGGGTGACAGTGGGGACCCAGTACTTC. It translates to CASRVTVGTQYF.

The rearrangement uses TRBV6-5 and TRBJ2-2; D not certain. CDR1 and CDR2 from the germline V gene are MNHEY and SVGAGI. The CDR3 contains 13 residues. Deletions cut 0 bases from V and 7 bases from J, with 6 bases between. This CDR3 is CASSYSRVGELFF. CDR3 nucleotides: TGTGCCAGCAGTTACTCCCGAGTCGGGGAGCTGTTTTTT.

A word on this clone: Other nucleotide sequences from this sample produce the same CDR3. This chain uses TRBV29-1 with TRBJ2-2; no clear D gene. The V gene's germline CDR1 is SQVTM and CDR2 ANQGSEA. Trimming pared 7 bases from V and 4 bases from J, leaving 4 bases between. The CDR3 spans 10 residues. CDR3 in amino acids: CSALTGELFF. CDR3 nucleotides: TGCAGCGCCCTCACCGGGGAGCTGTTTTTT.

The chain is built from TRBV6-1 and TRBJ2-5; D is uncertain. The V end lost 10 bases, the J end lost 5 bases, and 23 bases lay between the germline ends. In germline, CDR1 is MNHNS, CDR2 SASEGT. This CDR3 region has 15 residues. The CDR3 is CAIIAPDETKETQYF. The CDR3, as DNA: TGTGCCATCATAGCTCCGGACGAAACGAAGGAGACCCAGTACTTC.

The chain uses TRBV19 and TRBJ2-7; 10 bases agree with TRBD2. Germline trimming cut 10 bases from V and 6 bases from J; bases unmatched to any gene: 9. The CDR3 sequence is 13 residues long. Germline CDR1 is LNHDA and CDR2 is SQIVND (reference sequence). The CDR3 DNA follows: TGTGCCACCTCGCCACTAGCGGGATCCGAGCAGTACTTC. It codes for CATSPLAGSEQYF.

The rearrangement links TRBV28 to TRBJ2-7; tentative D call: TRBD2 (6 bases). The V end was cut by 8 bases, the J end by 1 base, with 15 bases between. Germline lookup yields CDR1 MDHEN and CDR2 SYDVKM. The CDR3 spans 14 residues. The CDR3 DNA is TGTGCCAGCGAGGGACTCATGGGGTCCTACGAGCAGTACTTC. The encoded protein is CASEGLMGSYEQYF.

V and J are TRBV6-4 and TRBJ2-1; no definite D call. The CDR3 loop spans 15 amino acids. V was clipped by 5 bases and J by 4 bases, with 15 bases between them. The germline V gene has CDR1 MRHNA and CDR2 SNTAGT. The CDR3 here is CASSLDPIGYNEQFF. The CDR3 DNA reads TGTGCCAGCAGTCTGGACCCTATTGGGTACAATGAGCAGTTCTTC.

V usage is TRBV14 and J usage is TRBJ1-4; D ambiguous. The CDR3 totals 14 residues. The V gene lost 5 bases and the J gene lost 8 bases, with 15 bases spanning the gap. Per the germline V gene, CDR1 is SGHDN and CDR2 is FVKESK. The CDR3 is CASSYTETREKLFF. The CDR3 DNA follows: TGTGCCAGCAGCTACACGGAAACTAGGGAAAAACTGTTTTTT.

The V call is TRBV28, the J call TRBJ2-1, with 10 bases lining up with TRBD2. The CDR3 contains 17 residues. Germline V gene sequence: CDR1 MDHEN, CDR2 SYDVKM. V was clipped by 6 bases and J by 3 bases; unmatched bases: 11. The CDR3 sequence is CASSMWASGRFYNEQFF. The DNA of the CDR3 is TGTGCCAGCAGCATGTGGGCTAGCGGGAGATTCTACAATGAGCAGTTCTTC.

V and J are TRBV6-5 and TRBJ1-4, with 8 bases lining up with TRBD1. This CDR3 has 14 amino acids. V dropped 2 bases and J dropped 8; count of bases not matched to a gene: 4. Germline lookup yields CDR1 MNHEY and CDR2 SVGAGI. CDR3 amino acids: CASSYIGQGEKLFF. The CDR3 region has the DNA TGTGCCAGCAGTTACATTGGACAGGGCGAAAAACTGTTTTTT.

This clone came up once. V gene TRBV27 combines with J gene TRBJ2-7; TRBD2 might be the D (6 bases). Germline V gives CDR1 MNHEY, CDR2 SMNVEV (reference sequence). CDR3 size: 15 residues. Trimming stripped 4 bases from V and 2 bases from J, with 15 bases between. CDR3 amino acids: CASSSFGGVAYEQYF. In DNA form, the CDR3 reads TGTGCCAGCAGTTCTTTCGGGGGAGTCGCCTACGAGCAGTACTTC.

This rearrangement joins TRBV9 to TRBJ1-3, with D possibly TRBD1 on 5 matching bases. Trimming cost V 3 bases and J 4 bases, with 11 bases left between them. CDR1 is SGDLS, CDR2 YYNGEE, per germline. The CDR3 has 14 residues. The CDR3 region has the DNA TGTGCCAGCAGCGGGGGACGGTGGGGAAACACCATATATTTT. Translated, it gives CASSGGRWGNTIYF.

V usage is TRBV11-2 and J usage is TRBJ2-7; 14 nucleotides align to TRBD2. V lost 3 bases and J lost 4; bases outside the gene matches: 2. The length of the CDR3 is 15 residues. Germline V CDR1 and CDR2: SGHAT, FQNNGV. The CDR3 spells CASSFGLAGGYEQYF. The CDR3 DNA reads as TGTGCCAGCAGCTTTGGACTAGCGGGAGGTTACGAGCAGTACTTC.

This rearrangement joins TRBV6-1 to TRBJ1-5; no clear D. Looked up from germline, CDR1 is MNHNS and CDR2 is SASEGT. Trimming removed 2 bases from V and 5 bases from J, with 16 bases in between. The CDR3 spans 16 residues. CDR3 sequence reads: CASSEFVTAGDQPQHF. The CDR3 nucleotides read TGTGCCAGCAGTGAATTTGTTACAGCCGGGGATCAGCCCCAGCATTTT.

The chain joins TRBV2 to TRBJ2-2; D unresolved. V lost 4 bases, J lost 3 bases, and 6 bases lay in between. Germline V gives CDR1 SNHLY, CDR2 FYNNEI. The CDR3 runs to 13 residues. The CDR3 sequence: CASSATYTGELFF. CDR3 DNA sequence: TGTGCCAGCAGTGCGACCTACACCGGGGAGCTGTTTTTT.

CDR3 protein: CASNANRDYNEQFF. The CDR3 region has the DNA TGTGCCAGTAACGCCAACAGGGACTACAATGAGCAGTTCTTC. The chain links TRBV19 to TRBJ2-1; possible D gene TRBD1, 6 bases. V was clipped by 7 bases and J by 3 bases, with 13 bases between them. Germline V lookup: CDR1 LNHDA, CDR2 SQIVND (reference sequence). The CDR3 spans 14 residues.

Comments on this clone: Distinct nucleotide sequences in the sample also encode this CDR3. The chain is built from TRBV7-9 and TRBJ2-7; no firm D call. The CDR3 extends over 12 amino acids. The V and J ends lost 2 bases and 4 bases respectively, with 6 bases between them. Germline V gives CDR1 SEHNR, CDR2 FQNEAQ (reference sequence). As DNA, the CDR3 is TGTGCCAGCAGCTTAACAGATTACGAGCAGTACTTC. This sequence encodes CASSLTDYEQYF. The whole variable domain, filled in from reference TRBV7-9 and TRBJ2-7, reads DTGVSQNPRHKITKRGQNVTFRCDPISEHNRLYWYRQTLGQGPEFLTYFQNEAQLEKSRLLSDRFSAERPKGSFSTLEIQRTEQGDSAMYLCASSLTDYEQYFGPGTRLTVT.

The V and J genes are TRBV7-9 and TRBJ2-5; 7 nucleotides align to TRBD1. The CDR3 length is 14 residues. Per germline, CDR1 SEHNR and CDR2 FQNEAQ (reference sequence). With V trimmed by 6 bases and J by 5 bases, 9 bases remained unmatched. In DNA form, the CDR3 reads TGTGCCAGCAGTTCCGGGACAGATCTTGAGACCCAGTACTTC. Protein: CASSSGTDLETQYF.

This clone was observed once. This likely reflects a read error, since a far larger clone is one base away. The gene calls are TRBV27 and TRBJ2-7; D remains ambiguous. Germline V gene data show CDR1 as MNHEY and CDR2 as SMNVEV (reference sequence). V lost 1 base to trimming and J lost 3 bases, with 1 base between them. The CDR3 runs 11 residues. CDR3 protein: CASSLFYEQYF. Written as DNA, the CDR3 is TGTGCCAGCAGTTTATTCTACGAGCAGTACTTC.

The genes are TRBV7-9 and TRBJ1-5; D unclear. The germline gives CDR1 SEHNR, CDR2 FQNEAQ (reference sequence). The CDR3 length is 15 residues. The V end was cut by 5 bases, the J end by 9 bases, with 20 bases between. The CDR3 nucleotides read TGTGCCAGCAGCCCAGATTTGGCACCATCGGCGCCCCAGCATTTT. It codes for CASSPDLAPSAPQHF.

The chain links TRBV7-9 to TRBJ2-7; D ambiguous. The germline V and J ends were trimmed by 5 bases and 2 bases, with 16 bases remaining between them. Germline lookup yields CDR1 SEHNR and CDR2 FQNEAQ (reference sequence). This CDR3 comprises 15 residues. This CDR3 is CASSPPAQLAYEQYF. DNA for the CDR3: TGTGCCAGCAGCCCGCCCGCGCAACTCGCCTACGAGCAGTACTTC.

The chain combines TRBV7-9 with TRBJ2-3, with 11 bases identical to TRBD2. The CDR3 spans 17 residues. With 3 bases clipped from V and 1 base from J, the junction kept 6 bases outside the gene matches. Germline V gene lookup returns CDR1 SEHNR and CDR2 FQNEAQ (reference sequence). The CDR3 nucleotides are TGTGCCAGCAGCTTCCCGACTAGCGGGATGGGCACAGATACGCAGTATTTT. Its protein is CASSFPTSGMGTDTQYF.

V is TRBV10-1 and J is TRBJ2-2, with TRBD1 matching over 10 bases. The CDR3 covers 15 residues. In germline, CDR1 is WNHNN, CDR2 SYGVQD (reference sequence). J was trimmed by 6 bases and V by 5 bases; bases with no gene match: 6. CDR3 in amino acids: CASSPTGTGAGELFF. The DNA for the CDR3 is TGCGCCAGCAGTCCGACCGGGACAGGGGCCGGGGAGCTGTTTTTT.

This clone came up once. The CDR3 loop is CASRGGLGTMTPTDTQYF. The CDR3 DNA is TGTGCCAGCAGGGGGGGGCTCGGGACTATGACCCCCACAGATACGCAGTATTTT. The rearrangement uses TRBV11-2 and TRBJ2-3; D may be TRBD2 (7 bases). Trimming removed 6 bases at V and 2 bases at J, with 24 bases between. The CDR3 spans 18 residues. The germline gives CDR1 SGHAT, CDR2 FQNNGV.

The V and J genes are TRBV28 and TRBJ1-2; 7 nucleotides match TRBD1. The CDR3 extends over 16 amino acids. Germline lookup yields CDR1 MDHEN and CDR2 SYDVKM. Trimming at V came to 3 bases and at J to 0 bases, leaving 7 bases not matched to a gene. In DNA form, the CDR3 reads TGTGCCAGCAGTTTCGAGACAGGGTCTGCTAACTATGGCTACACCTTC. Protein product: CASSFETGSANYGYTF.

In its sample, this clone was seen once. Other DNA sequences of this sample code for an identical CDR3. The chain has TRBV19 and TRBJ2-7; 9 positions agree with TRBD1. The CDR3 consists of 15 residues. V gave up 3 bases and J gave up 5 bases; unmatched junction bases: 8. Germline V gene data show CDR1 as LNHDA and CDR2 as SQIVND (reference sequence). The CDR3 coding sequence is TGTGCCAGTAGTATGCAGGGACAGGGTTTCCACGAGCAGTACTTC. As protein: CASSMQGQGFHEQYF.

The V call is TRBV13, the J call TRBJ2-1, with D uncertain. The V and J ends lost 6 bases and 1 base respectively, with 7 bases between them. The CDR3 has 13 residues. Looked up from germline, CDR1 is PRHDT and CDR2 is FYEKMQ (reference sequence). DNA of the CDR3: TGTGCCAGCAGTATTAATTCCTACAATGAGCAGTTCTTC. It is translated as CASSINSYNEQFF.